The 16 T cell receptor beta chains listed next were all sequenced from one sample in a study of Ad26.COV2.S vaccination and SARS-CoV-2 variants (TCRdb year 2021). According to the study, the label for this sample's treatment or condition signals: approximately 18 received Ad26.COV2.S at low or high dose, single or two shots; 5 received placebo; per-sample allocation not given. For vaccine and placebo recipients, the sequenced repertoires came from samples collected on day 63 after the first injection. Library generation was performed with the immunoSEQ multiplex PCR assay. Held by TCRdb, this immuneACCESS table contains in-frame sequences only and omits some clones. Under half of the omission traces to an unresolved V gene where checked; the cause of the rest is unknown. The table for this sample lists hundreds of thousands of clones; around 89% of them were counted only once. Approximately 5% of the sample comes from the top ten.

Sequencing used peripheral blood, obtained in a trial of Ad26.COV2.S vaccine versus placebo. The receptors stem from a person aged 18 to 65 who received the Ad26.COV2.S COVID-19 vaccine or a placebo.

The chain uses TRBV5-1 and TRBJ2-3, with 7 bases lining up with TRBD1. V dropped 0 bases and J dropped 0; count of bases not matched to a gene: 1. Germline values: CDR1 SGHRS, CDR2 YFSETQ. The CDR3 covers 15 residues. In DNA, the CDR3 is TGCGCCAGCAGCTTGGAGGGGGCCAGCACAGATACGCAGTATTTT. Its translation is CASSLEGASTDTQYF.

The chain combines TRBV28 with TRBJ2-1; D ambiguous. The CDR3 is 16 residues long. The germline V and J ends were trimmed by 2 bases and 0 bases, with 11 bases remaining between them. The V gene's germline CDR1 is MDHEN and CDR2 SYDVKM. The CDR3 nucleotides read TGTGCCAGCAGTTTAATTGGCACGAGCTCCTACAATGAGCAGTTCTTC. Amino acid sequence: CASSLIGTSSYNEQFF. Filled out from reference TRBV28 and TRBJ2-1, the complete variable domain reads DVKVTQSSRYLVKRTGEKVFLECVQDMDHENMFWYRQDPGLGLRLIYFSYDVKMKEKGDIPEGYSVSREKKERFSLILESASTNQTSMYLCASSLIGTSSYNEQFFGPGTRLTVL.

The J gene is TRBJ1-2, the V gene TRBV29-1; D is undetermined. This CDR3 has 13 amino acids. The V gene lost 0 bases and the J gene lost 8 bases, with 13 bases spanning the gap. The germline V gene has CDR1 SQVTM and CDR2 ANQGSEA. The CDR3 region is CSVEDPARFGYTF. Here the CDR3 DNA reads TGCAGCGTTGAAGACCCCGCCCGTTTCGGCTACACCTTC.

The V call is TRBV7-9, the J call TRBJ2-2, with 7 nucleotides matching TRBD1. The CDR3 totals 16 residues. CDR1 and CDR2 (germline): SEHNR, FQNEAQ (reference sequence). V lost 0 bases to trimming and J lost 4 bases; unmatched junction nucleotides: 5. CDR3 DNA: TGTGCCAGCAGCTTAGCGCCGACAGGGATCACCGGGGAGCTGTTTTTT. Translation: CASSLAPTGITGELFF. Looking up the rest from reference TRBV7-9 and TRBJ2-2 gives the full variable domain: DTGVSQNPRHKITKRGQNVTFRCDPISEHNRLYWYRQTLGQGPEFLTYFQNEAQLEKSRLLSDRFSAERPKGSFSTLEIQRTEQGDSAMYLCASSLAPTGITGELFFGEGSRLTVL.

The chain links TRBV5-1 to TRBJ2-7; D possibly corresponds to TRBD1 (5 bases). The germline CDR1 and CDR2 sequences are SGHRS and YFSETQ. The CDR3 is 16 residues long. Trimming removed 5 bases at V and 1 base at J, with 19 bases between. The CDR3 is CASRKRQIKLSYEQYF. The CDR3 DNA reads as TGCGCCAGCAGGAAAAGACAGATTAAATTATCCTACGAGCAGTACTTC.

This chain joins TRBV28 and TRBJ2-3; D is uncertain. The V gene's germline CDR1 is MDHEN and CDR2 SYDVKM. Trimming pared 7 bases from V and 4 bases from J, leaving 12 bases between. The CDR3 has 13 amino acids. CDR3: CASTRRPSDTQYF. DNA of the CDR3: TGTGCCAGCACCCGACGCCCGTCAGATACGCAGTATTTT.

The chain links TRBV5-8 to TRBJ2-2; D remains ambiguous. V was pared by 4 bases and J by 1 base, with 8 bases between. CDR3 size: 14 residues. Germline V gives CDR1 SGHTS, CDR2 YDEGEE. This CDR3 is CASSRRRNTGELFF. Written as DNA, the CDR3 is TGTGCCAGCAGCCGCCGCCGGAACACCGGGGAGCTGTTTTTT.

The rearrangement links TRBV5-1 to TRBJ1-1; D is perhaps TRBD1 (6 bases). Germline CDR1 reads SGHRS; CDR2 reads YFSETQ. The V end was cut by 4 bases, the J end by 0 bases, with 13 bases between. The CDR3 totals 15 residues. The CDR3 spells CASSQQTGMNTEAFF. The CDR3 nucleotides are TGCGCCAGCAGCCAACAAACAGGGATGAACACTGAAGCTTTCTTT. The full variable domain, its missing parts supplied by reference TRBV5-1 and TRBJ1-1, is KAGVTQTPRYLIKTRGQQVTLSCSPISGHRSVSWYQQTPGQGLQFLFEYFSETQRNKGNFPGRFSGRQFSNSRSEMNVSTLELGDSALYLCASSQQTGMNTEAFFGQGTRLTVV.

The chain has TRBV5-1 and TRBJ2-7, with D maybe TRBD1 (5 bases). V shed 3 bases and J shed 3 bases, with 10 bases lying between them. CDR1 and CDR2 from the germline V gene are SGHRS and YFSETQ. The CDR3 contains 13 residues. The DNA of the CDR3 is TGCGCCAGCAGCTCCACAGGAGACTACGAGCAGTACTTC. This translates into CASSSTGDYEQYF.

CDR3 in amino acids: CASRRGLIQPQHF. The CDR3 nucleotides are TGTGCCAGCAGAAGGGGACTAATTCAGCCCCAGCATTTT. The chain carries TRBV12-3 or TRBV12-4 and TRBJ1-5, with D possibly being TRBD1 (5 bases). CDR3 length: 13 residues. V was trimmed by 6 bases and J by 6 bases, leaving 12 bases between them.

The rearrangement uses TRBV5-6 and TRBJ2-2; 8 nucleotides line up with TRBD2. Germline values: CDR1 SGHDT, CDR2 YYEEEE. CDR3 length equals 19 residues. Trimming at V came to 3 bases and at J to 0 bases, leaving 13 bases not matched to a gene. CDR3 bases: TGTGCCAGCAGCTCTCTTCGGCTAGCGGGCGCCGCGAACACCGGGGAGCTGTTTTTT. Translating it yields CASSSLRLAGAANTGELFF.

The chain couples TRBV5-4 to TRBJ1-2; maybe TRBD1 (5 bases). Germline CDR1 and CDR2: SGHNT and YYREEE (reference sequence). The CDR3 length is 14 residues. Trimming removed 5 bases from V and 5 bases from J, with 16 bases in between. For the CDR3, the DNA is TGTGCCAGCAGATTCGGGACGTTGGATTATGGCTACACCTTC. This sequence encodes CASRFGTLDYGYTF.

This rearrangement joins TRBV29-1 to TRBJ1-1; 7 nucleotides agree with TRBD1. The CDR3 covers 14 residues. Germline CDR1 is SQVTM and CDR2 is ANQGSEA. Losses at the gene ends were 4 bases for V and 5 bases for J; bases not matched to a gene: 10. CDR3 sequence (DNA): TGCAGCGTTGGCCGAGGGGGCGGTAAGACTGAAGCTTTCTTT. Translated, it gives CSVGRGGGKTEAFF.

The CDR3 spells CASSLGTNYGYTF. CDR3 bases: TGTGCCAGCAGTTTAGGCACCAACTATGGCTACACCTTC. V is TRBV28 and J is TRBJ1-2; D call uncertain. CDR1 and CDR2 (germline): MDHEN, SYDVKM. Trimming removed 2 bases from V and 2 bases from J, with 6 bases in between. This CDR3 contains 13 residues.

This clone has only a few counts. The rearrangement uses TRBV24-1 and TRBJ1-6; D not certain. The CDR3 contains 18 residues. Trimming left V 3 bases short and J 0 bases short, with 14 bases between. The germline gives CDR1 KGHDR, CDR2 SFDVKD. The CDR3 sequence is CATSDPYRSSSYNSPLHF. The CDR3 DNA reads TGTGCCACCAGTGATCCCTATAGGTCGAGCTCCTATAATTCACCCCTCCACTTT.

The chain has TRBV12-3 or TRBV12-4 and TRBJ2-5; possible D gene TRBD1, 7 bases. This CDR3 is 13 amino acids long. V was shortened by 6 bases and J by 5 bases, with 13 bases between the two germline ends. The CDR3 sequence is CASRIQGRETQYF. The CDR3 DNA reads TGTGCCAGCAGGATACAGGGGAGGGAGACCCAGTACTTC.